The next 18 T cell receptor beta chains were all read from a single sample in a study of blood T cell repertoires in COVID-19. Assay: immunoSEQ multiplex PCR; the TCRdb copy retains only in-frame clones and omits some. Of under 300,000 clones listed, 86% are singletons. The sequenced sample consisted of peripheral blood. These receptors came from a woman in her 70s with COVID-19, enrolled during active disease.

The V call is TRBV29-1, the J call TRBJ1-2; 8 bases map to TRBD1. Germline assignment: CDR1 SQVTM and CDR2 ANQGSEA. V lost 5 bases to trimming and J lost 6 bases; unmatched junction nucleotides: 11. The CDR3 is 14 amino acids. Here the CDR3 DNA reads TGCAGCGTTCGTACGTCAGGGGGCGCCGATGGCTACACCTTC. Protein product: CSVRTSGGADGYTF.

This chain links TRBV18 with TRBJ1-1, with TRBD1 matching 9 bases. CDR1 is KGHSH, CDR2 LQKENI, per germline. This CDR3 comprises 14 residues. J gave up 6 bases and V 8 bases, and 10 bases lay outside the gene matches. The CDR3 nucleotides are TGTGCCAGCACGCAACAGGGGGCGAGGGCTGAAGCTTTCTTT. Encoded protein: CASTQQGARAEAFF.

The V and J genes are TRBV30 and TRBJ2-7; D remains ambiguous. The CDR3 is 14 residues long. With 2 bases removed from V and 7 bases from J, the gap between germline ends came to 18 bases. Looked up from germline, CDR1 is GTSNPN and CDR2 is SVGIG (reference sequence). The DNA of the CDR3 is TGTGCCTGGAGTAAAGCAGGCGTGCTTAGGGAGCAGTACTTC. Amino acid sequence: CAWSKAGVLREQYF.

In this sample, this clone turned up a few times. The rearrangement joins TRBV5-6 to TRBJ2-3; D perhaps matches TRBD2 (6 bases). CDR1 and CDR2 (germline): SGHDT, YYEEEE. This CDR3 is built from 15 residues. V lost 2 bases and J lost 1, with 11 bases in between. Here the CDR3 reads CASSFRDWGTDTQYF. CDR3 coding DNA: TGTGCCAGCAGCTTCCGGGACTGGGGCACAGATACGCAGTATTTT.

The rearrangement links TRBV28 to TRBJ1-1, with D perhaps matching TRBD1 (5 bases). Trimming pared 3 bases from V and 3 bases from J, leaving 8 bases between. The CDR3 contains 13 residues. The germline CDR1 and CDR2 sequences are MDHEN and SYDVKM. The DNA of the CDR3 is TGTGCCAGCAGTTTCGGGGGGGACACTGAAGCTTTCTTT. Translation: CASSFGGDTEAFF.

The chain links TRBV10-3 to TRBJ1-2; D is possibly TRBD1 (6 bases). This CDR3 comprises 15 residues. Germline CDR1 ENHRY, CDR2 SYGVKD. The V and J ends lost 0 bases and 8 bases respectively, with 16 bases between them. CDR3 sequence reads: CAISESTQGRSGYTF. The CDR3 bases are TGTGCCATCAGTGAGTCGACTCAGGGGCGGTCGGGCTACACCTTC.

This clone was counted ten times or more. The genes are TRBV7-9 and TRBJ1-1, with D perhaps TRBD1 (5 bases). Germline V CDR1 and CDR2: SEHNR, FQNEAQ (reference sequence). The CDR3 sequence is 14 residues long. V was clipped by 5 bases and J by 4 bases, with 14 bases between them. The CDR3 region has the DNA TGTGCCAGCAGCAATAGGTCGGACACCACTGAAGCTTTCTTT. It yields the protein CASSNRSDTTEAFF.

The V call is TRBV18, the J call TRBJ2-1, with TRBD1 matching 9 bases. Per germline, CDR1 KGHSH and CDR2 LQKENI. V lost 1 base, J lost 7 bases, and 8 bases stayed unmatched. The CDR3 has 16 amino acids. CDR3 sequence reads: CASSPLGTGLGNEQFF. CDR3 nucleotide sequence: TGTGCCAGCTCACCACTCGGGACAGGGCTGGGGAATGAGCAGTTCTTC.

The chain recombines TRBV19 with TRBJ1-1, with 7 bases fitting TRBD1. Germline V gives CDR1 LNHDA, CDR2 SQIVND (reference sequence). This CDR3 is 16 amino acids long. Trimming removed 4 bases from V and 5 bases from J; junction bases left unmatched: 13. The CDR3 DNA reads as TGTGCCAGTAGTAGGGGGGCAGGGGGTCTATATACTGAAGCTTTCTTT. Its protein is CASSRGAGGLYTEAFF.

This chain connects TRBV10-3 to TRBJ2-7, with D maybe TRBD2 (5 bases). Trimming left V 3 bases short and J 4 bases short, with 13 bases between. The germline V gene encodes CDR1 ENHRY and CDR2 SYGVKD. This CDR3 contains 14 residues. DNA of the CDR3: TGTGCCATCAGTGACCGAGCCCCGGGGTACGAGCAGTACTTC. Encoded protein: CAISDRAPGYEQYF.

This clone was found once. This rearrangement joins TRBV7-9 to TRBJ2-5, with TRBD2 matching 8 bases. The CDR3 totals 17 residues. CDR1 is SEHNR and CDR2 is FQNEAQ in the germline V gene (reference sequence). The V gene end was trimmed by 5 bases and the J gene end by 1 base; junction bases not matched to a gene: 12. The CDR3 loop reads CASSPRSGTRSQETQYF. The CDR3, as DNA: TGTGCCAGCAGCCCCAGGTCGGGGACTAGATCCCAAGAGACCCAGTACTTC.

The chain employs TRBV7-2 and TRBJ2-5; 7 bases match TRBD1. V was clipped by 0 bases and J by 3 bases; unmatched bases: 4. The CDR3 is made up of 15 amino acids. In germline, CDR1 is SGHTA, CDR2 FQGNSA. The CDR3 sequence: CASSLAGTEKETQYF. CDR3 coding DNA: TGTGCCAGCAGCTTAGCGGGGACAGAAAAAGAGACCCAGTACTTC. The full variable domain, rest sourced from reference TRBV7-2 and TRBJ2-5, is GAGVSQSPSNKVTEKGKDVELRCDPISGHTALYWYRQSLGQGLEFLIYFQGNSAPDKSGLPSDRFSAERTGGSVSTLTIQRTQQEDSAVYLCASSLAGTEKETQYFGPGTRLLVL.

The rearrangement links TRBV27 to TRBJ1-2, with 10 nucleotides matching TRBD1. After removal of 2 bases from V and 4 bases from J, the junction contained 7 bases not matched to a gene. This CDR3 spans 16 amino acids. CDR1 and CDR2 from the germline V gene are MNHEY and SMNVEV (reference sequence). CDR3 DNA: TGTGCCAGCAGTTTAAAGGGGACAGGGGTAGTCTATGGCTACACCTTC. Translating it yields CASSLKGTGVVYGYTF.

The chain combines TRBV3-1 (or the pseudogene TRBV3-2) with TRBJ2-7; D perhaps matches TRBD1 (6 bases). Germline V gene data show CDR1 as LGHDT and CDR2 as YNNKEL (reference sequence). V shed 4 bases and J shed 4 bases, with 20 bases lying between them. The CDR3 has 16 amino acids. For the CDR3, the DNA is TGTGCCAGCAGCCGGACCGGCCTTGGGGGCGGGTACGAGCAGTACTTC. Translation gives CASSRTGLGGGYEQYF.

The CDR3 DNA is TGTGCCAGCTCCCTACTAGCAGGGCCGGAGACCCAGTACTTC. Residues: CASSLLAGPETQYF. This rearrangement joins TRBV18 to TRBJ2-5; D might be TRBD2 (6 bases). V gave up 6 bases and J gave up 5 bases, with 16 bases separating them. The germline V gene encodes CDR1 KGHSH and CDR2 LQKENI. The CDR3 has 14 residues. Full variable domain (missing parts from reference TRBV18 and TRBJ2-5): NAGVMQNPRHLVRRRGQEARLRCSPMKGHSHVYWYRQLPEEGLKFMVYLQKENIIDESGMPKERFSAEFPKEGPSILRIQQVVRGDSAAYFCASSLLAGPETQYFGPGTRLLVL.

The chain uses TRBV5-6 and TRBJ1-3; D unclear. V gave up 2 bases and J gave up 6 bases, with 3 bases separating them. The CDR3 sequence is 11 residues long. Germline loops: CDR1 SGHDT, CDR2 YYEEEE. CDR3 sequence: CASSFSNTIYF. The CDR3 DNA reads TGTGCCAGCAGCTTCTCAAACACCATATATTTT.

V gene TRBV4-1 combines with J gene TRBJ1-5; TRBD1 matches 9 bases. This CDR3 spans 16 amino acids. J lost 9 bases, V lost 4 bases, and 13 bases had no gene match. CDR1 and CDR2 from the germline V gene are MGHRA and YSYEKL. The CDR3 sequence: CASSLTGTGSLRPQHF. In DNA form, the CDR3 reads TGCGCCAGCAGCCTTACCGGGACAGGGTCCCTCCGGCCCCAGCATTTT.

The CDR3 here is CATGQGRTEAFF. In nucleotides, the CDR3 is TGTGCCACCGGACAGGGTCGTACTGAAGCTTTCTTT. This rearrangement joins TRBV6-5 to TRBJ1-1; 8 nucleotides agree with TRBD1. Germline lookup yields CDR1 MNHEY and CDR2 SVGAGI. CDR3 length: 12 amino acids. Trimming took 10 bases from V and 5 from J; bases not matched to a gene: 6.